A single sample gave rise to the 13 T cell receptor beta chains below, sequenced in a study of vaccination and CD4 T cells after COVID-19. Oncomine TCR Beta short-read sequencing was applied to DNA from cultured CD4+ T cells. MiXCR, run by TCRdb on the PCR reads, gives a single entry per CDR3 protein. The sample has approximately 19,000 distinct CDR3 sequences, 56% seen once. These TCRs are of unknown antigen specificity. This sample's treatment: approximately nine-day PBMC culture with coronavirus spike peptide pools or control peptides (ViraFEST assay). Sequenced material: CD4+ T cells from blood, cultured in vitro. These receptors were obtained from a human donor who had recovered from COVID-19.

This sequence joins TRBV7-4 and TRBJ1-5; no definite D call. Trimming removed 5 bases from V and 7 bases from J, with 30 bases in between. Germline assignment: CDR1 SGHVT and CDR2 SQSDAQ. This CDR3 comprises 19 residues. The CDR3 DNA follows: TGTGCCAGCAGCCGCCCAAGTCCCGGCCGGACCGTTAAGGCGCAGCCCCAGCATTTT. Translating gives CASSRPSPGRTVKAQPQHF.

The CDR3 loop is CASSPWGLAGLSTDTQYF. The CDR3 DNA is TGTGCCAGCAGCCCCTGGGGACTAGCGGGTTTAAGCACAGATACGCAGTATTTT. The J gene is TRBJ2-3, the V gene TRBV7-8; TRBD2 aligns across 12 bases. Germline assignment: CDR1 SGHVS and CDR2 FQNEAQ. The V segment lost 5 bases and the J segment 0 bases; nucleotides outside the gene matches: 9. The CDR3 consists of 18 residues.

This rearrangement joins TRBV30 to TRBJ2-7, with TRBD1 matching over 9 bases. This CDR3 is built from 13 residues. Germline CDR1 reads GTSNPN; CDR2 reads SVGIG (reference sequence). V lost 4 bases, J lost 4 bases, and 5 bases stayed unmatched. The CDR3 sequence is CAWTGTGFYEQYF. The CDR3 DNA is TGTGCCTGGACCGGGACAGGGTTTTACGAGCAGTACTTC.

The genes are TRBV7-2 and TRBJ1-1; TRBD1 aligns across 8 bases. Per the germline V gene, CDR1 is SGHTA and CDR2 is FQGNSA. Trimming at V came to 3 bases and at J to 1 base, leaving 1 base not matched to a gene. The CDR3 has 14 residues. The CDR3 DNA follows: TGTGCCAGCAGCTTTGACAGGGGGAACACTGAAGCTTTCTTT. It encodes CASSFDRGNTEAFF.

The V call is TRBV7-3, the J call TRBJ2-3; D is possibly TRBD1 (6 bases). Looked up from germline, CDR1 is SGHTA and CDR2 is FQGTGA. The V gene lost 5 bases and the J gene lost 4 bases, with 13 bases spanning the gap. CDR3 length: 14 residues. The CDR3 is CASSPGQNPDTQYF. DNA of the CDR3: TGTGCCAGCAGCCCCGGACAGAACCCAGATACGCAGTATTTT.

The CDR3 DNA sequence: TGTGCCAGCAGTTCTTCAGGGTTGGGCTACACCTTC. Encoded protein: CASSSSGLGYTF. The J gene is TRBJ1-2, the V gene TRBV12-3 or TRBV12-4, with D perhaps TRBD1 (5 bases). Trimming shortened V by 4 bases and J by 8 bases, and 11 bases separated the two germline ends. This CDR3 contains 12 residues.

The rearrangement links TRBV7-3 to TRBJ1-1; possible D gene TRBD1, 5 bases. Trimming cost V 5 bases and J 3 bases, with 19 bases left between them. The CDR3 has 16 amino acids. Germline assignment: CDR1 SGHTA and CDR2 FQGTGA. CDR3 DNA: TGTGCCAGCAGCCCCCCCAATAAGGGGATGGACACTGAAGCTTTCTTT. Translating gives CASSPPNKGMDTEAFF. Combining the CDR3 with reference TRBV7-3 and TRBJ1-1 gives the whole variable domain GAGVSQTPSNKVTEKGKYVELRCDPISGHTALYWYRQSLGQGPEFLIYFQGTGAADDSGLPNDRFFAVRPEGSVSTLKIQRTERGDSAVYLCASSPPNKGMDTEAFFGQGTRLTVV.

The chain recombines TRBV5-1 with TRBJ2-3; the match to TRBD2 covers 10 bases. The CDR3 sequence is 15 residues long. CDR1 and CDR2 from the germline V gene are SGHRS and YFSETQ. Trimming cost V 4 bases and J 3 bases; bases outside gene matches: 5. DNA of the CDR3: TGCGCCAGCAGCCCCAGCGGGAGGGGAACAGATACGCAGTATTTT. This codes for CASSPSGRGTDTQYF. The full variable domain, in which reference TRBV5-1 and TRBJ2-3 provide the parts outside the CDR3, is KAGVTQTPRYLIKTRGQQVTLSCSPISGHRSVSWYQQTPGQGLQFLFEYFSETQRNKGNFPGRFSGRQFSNSRSEMNVSTLELGDSALYLCASSPSGRGTDTQYFGPGTRLTVL.

V usage is TRBV5-5 and J usage is TRBJ1-1, with TRBD1 identical over 10 bases. V shed 2 bases, J shed 0 bases, and the junction held 13 bases outside the gene matches. In germline, CDR1 is SGHKS, CDR2 YYEKEE (reference sequence). The CDR3 is made up of 19 amino acids. The CDR3 protein is CASSFILGTGVGMNTEAFF. DNA of the CDR3: TGTGCCAGCAGCTTCATCCTCGGGACAGGGGTGGGGATGAACACTGAAGCTTTCTTT.

V gene TRBV7-9 combines with J gene TRBJ1-2, with 7 bases aligning to TRBD1. Germline V gene sequence: CDR1 SEHNR, CDR2 FQNEAQ (reference sequence). Losses at the gene ends were 4 bases for V and 0 bases for J; bases not matched to a gene: 11. CDR3 length: 17 amino acids. CDR3 in amino acids: CASSSRTGPLANYGYTF. The CDR3 DNA sequence: TGTGCCAGCAGCTCCCGGACAGGACCCTTAGCTAACTATGGCTACACCTTC. Filled out from reference TRBV7-9 and TRBJ1-2, the complete variable domain reads DTGVSQNPRHKITKRGQNVTFRCDPISEHNRLYWYRQTLGQGPEFLTYFQNEAQLEKSRLLSDRFSAERPKGSFSTLEIQRTEQGDSAMYLCASSSRTGPLANYGYTFGSGTRLTVV.

The table lists this clonotype with a count of one. V usage is TRBV6-2 or TRBV6-3 and J usage is TRBJ1-1; 8 nucleotides agree with TRBD1. The CDR3 consists of 12 residues. The trim removed 5 bases at V and 6 bases at J, leaving 2 bases unmatched. CDR1 and CDR2 from the germline V gene are MNHEY and SVGEGT. CDR3 amino acids: CASSKDRAEAFF. CDR3 bases: TGTGCCAGCAGTAAGGACAGGGCTGAAGCTTTCTTT.

The sample holds one count of this clonotype. This sequence joins TRBV5-1 and TRBJ2-1, with 8 bases fitting TRBD1. The CDR3 runs 12 residues. In germline, CDR1 is SGHRS, CDR2 YFSETQ. V shed 3 bases, J shed 14 bases, and the junction held 7 bases outside the gene matches. The CDR3 region is CASSYDRGLKFF. CDR3 DNA: TGCGCCAGCAGCTATGACAGGGGTTTGAAGTTCTTC.

The V and J genes are TRBV5-1 and TRBJ2-3; 10 bases are shared with TRBD2. The CDR3 has 15 residues. Germline loops: CDR1 SGHRS, CDR2 YFSETQ. V lost 4 bases, J lost 4 bases, and 6 bases stayed unmatched. CDR3 nucleotides: TGCGCCAGCAGCAACAGCGGGAGGGCCTCAGATACGCAGTATTTT. This codes for CASSNSGRASDTQYF. Complete variable domain (other parts from reference TRBV5-1 and TRBJ2-3): KAGVTQTPRYLIKTRGQQVTLSCSPISGHRSVSWYQQTPGQGLQFLFEYFSETQRNKGNFPGRFSGRQFSNSRSEMNVSTLELGDSALYLCASSNSGRASDTQYFGPGTRLTVL.